These 23 T cell receptor beta chains were sequenced from one sample in a study of control samples from healthy donors and cancer patients. TCRdb's copy holds only in-frame clones and misses some; the assay was immunoSEQ multiplex PCR. The table records approximately 90,000 clones, approximately 80% of them present only once. Sequencing was done on a sample of blood. These receptors came from a man younger than 40 in good health.

The chain employs TRBV7-9 and TRBJ1-3; 8 bases align to TRBD1. CDR1 is SEHNR and CDR2 is FQNEAQ in the germline V gene (reference sequence). J gave up 0 bases and V 5 bases, and 9 bases lay outside the gene matches. CDR3 length: 17 residues. This CDR3 is CASSRIGTGYSGNTIYF. The DNA for the CDR3 is TGTGCCAGCAGCAGAATAGGGACAGGATACTCTGGAAACACCATATATTTT.

The chain joins TRBV5-4 to TRBJ2-7, with D tentatively TRBD2 (6 bases). V was clipped by 0 bases and J by 6 bases, with 10 bases between them. This CDR3 region has 13 residues. The V gene's germline CDR1 is SGHNT and CDR2 YYREEE (reference sequence). CDR3 protein: CASSLDPGGEQYF. The CDR3 bases are TGTGCCAGCAGCTTGGATCCCGGGGGCGAGCAGTACTTC.

The rearrangement uses TRBV5-1 and TRBJ2-1, with 8 bases that match TRBD1. Germline CDR1 and CDR2: SGHRS and YFSETQ. V dropped 4 bases and J dropped 5; count of bases not matched to a gene: 8. The length of the CDR3 is 15 residues. In DNA form, the CDR3 reads TGCGCCAGCAGCCCACCGGGACAGGTTAACAATGAGCAGTTCTTC. As protein: CASSPPGQVNNEQFF.

The chain recombines TRBV11-2 with TRBJ1-2; the D is unclear. This CDR3 comprises 12 residues. The germline V gene encodes CDR1 SGHAT and CDR2 FQNNGV. Trimming shortened V by 6 bases and J by 1 base, and 6 bases separated the two germline ends. Here the CDR3 DNA reads TGTGCCAGCAGAGGACTTAACTATGGCTACACCTTC. Translating gives CASRGLNYGYTF. Looking up the rest from reference TRBV11-2 and TRBJ1-2 gives the full variable domain: EAGVAQSPRYKIIEKRQSVAFWCNPISGHATLYWYQQILGQGPKLLIQFQNNGVVDDSQLPKDRFSAERLKGVDSTLKIQPAKLEDSAVYLCASRGLNYGYTFGSGTRLTVV.

This clone was seen a handful of times. The chain couples TRBV11-2 to TRBJ1-1, with D perhaps TRBD1 (6 bases). The CDR3 has 15 amino acids. The ends were cut back, 3 bases at V and 2 bases at J, with 13 bases in the middle. Germline-derived CDR1 and CDR2 are SGHAT and FQNNGV. CDR3 sequence reads: CASSFDSDSNTEAFF. CDR3 coding DNA: TGTGCCAGCAGCTTTGATTCGGACAGTAACACTGAAGCTTTCTTT.

This clone showed up just once. The chain carries TRBV19 and TRBJ2-5; 9 bases agree with TRBD1. This CDR3 has 15 amino acids. V shed 3 bases and J 5 bases; nucleotides not matched to a gene: 7. The germline V gene encodes CDR1 LNHDA and CDR2 SQIVND (reference sequence). The CDR3, as DNA: TGTGCCAGTAGTATTGGGACAGGGAATGGGGAGACCCAGTACTTC. Amino acid sequence: CASSIGTGNGETQYF.

The chain is built from TRBV7-9 and TRBJ2-6; 11 bases map to TRBD2. The CDR3 consists of 19 residues. Losses at the gene ends were 8 bases for V and 0 bases for J; bases not matched to a gene: 12. Germline assignment: CDR1 SEHNR and CDR2 FQNEAQ (reference sequence). The CDR3 DNA reads as TGTGCCAGCTTGACTAGCGGGACCCCAGGTGACTCTGGGGCCAACGTCCTGACTTTC. This sequence encodes CASLTSGTPGDSGANVLTF.

The chain employs TRBV7-3 and TRBJ1-1; D is perhaps TRBD1 (5 bases). V was trimmed by 3 bases and J by 4 bases, leaving 12 bases between them. This CDR3 region has 14 residues. The germline gives CDR1 SGHTA, CDR2 FQGTGA. The DNA for the CDR3 is TGTGCCAGCAGCTTGGGGTCTGGGGGCACTGAAGCTTTCTTT. This gives the protein CASSLGSGGTEAFF.

The rearrangement links TRBV7-9 to TRBJ1-2; no reliable D call. Germline CDR1 and CDR2: SEHNR and FQNEAQ (reference sequence). The CDR3 has 12 amino acids. With 5 bases removed from V and 4 bases from J, the gap between germline ends came to 8 bases. In DNA, the CDR3 is TGTGCCAGCAGCGACTTTACCTATGGCTACACCTTC. Its translation: CASSDFTYGYTF.

This clone occurred once. This chain links TRBV30 with TRBJ1-2; 7 bases agree with TRBD1. Germline values: CDR1 GTSNPN, CDR2 SVGIG (reference sequence). Trimming took 1 base from V and 4 from J; bases not matched to a gene: 3. CDR3 length equals 13 residues. The CDR3: CAWSAGGFYGYTF. The CDR3 DNA reads TGTGCCTGGAGTGCAGGGGGGTTCTATGGCTACACCTTC.

This rearrangement joins TRBV12-3 or TRBV12-4 to TRBJ2-7; 8 nucleotides line up with TRBD1. The CDR3 runs 12 residues. V trimming: 8 bases; J trimming: 3 bases; junction bases outside the gene matches: 3. The DNA for the CDR3 is TGTGCCAGCGGGACAGGCAACTACGAGCAGTACTTC. Amino acids: CASGTGNYEQYF.

The J gene is TRBJ1-4, the V gene TRBV28; maybe TRBD1 (5 bases). The CDR3 totals 15 residues. The V end lost 5 bases, the J end lost 5 bases, and 15 bases lay between the germline ends. CDR1 and CDR2 (germline): MDHEN, SYDVKM. CDR3 sequence (DNA): TGTGCCAGCAGTCAGGTCCTCTCAGGGAATGAAAAACTGTTTTTT. Residues: CASSQVLSGNEKLFF.

This clone was seen only once. The V gene is TRBV28, the J gene TRBJ2-7, with D perhaps matching TRBD1 (6 bases). CDR1 is MDHEN, CDR2 SYDVKM, per germline. V dropped 6 bases and J dropped 2 bases, with 14 bases sitting between them. The CDR3 has 14 amino acids. Here the CDR3 DNA reads TGTGCCAGCAGGCCGGGACATAGGACCTACGAGCAGTACTTC. Encoded protein: CASRPGHRTYEQYF.

This clone was seen just once. The chain is built from TRBV2 and TRBJ2-1; TRBD1 agrees at 10 bases. Unmatched junction bases numbered 3, after V lost 7 bases and J lost 3 bases. Germline lookup yields CDR1 SNHLY and CDR2 FYNNEI. CDR3 length equals 14 residues. CDR3 bases: TGTGCCAGCAAGACAGGGGGCTACTACAATGAGCAGTTCTTC. It specifies CASKTGGYYNEQFF.

In its sample, this clone was seen once. The chain carries TRBV7-9 and TRBJ2-1, with TRBD2 matching over 9 bases. The CDR3 consists of 13 residues. Germline trimming cut 4 bases from V and 9 bases from J; bases unmatched to any gene: 4. From germline, CDR1 is SEHNR and CDR2 FQNEAQ (reference sequence). The CDR3 reads CASSSEAGGEQFF. CDR3 in DNA: TGTGCCAGCAGCTCCGAAGCGGGGGGTGAGCAGTTCTTC. The entire variable domain, with the rest obtained from reference TRBV7-9 and TRBJ2-1, is as follows: DTGVSQNPRHKITKRGQNVTFRCDPISEHNRLYWYRQTLGQGPEFLTYFQNEAQLEKSRLLSDRFSAERPKGSFSTLEIQRTEQGDSAMYLCASSSEAGGEQFFGPGTRLTVL.

CDR3 sequence: CASSWSRDRNSPLHF. As DNA, the CDR3 is TGTGCCAGCAGCTGGTCCCGAGATCGGAATTCACCCCTCCACTTT. V and J are TRBV13 and TRBJ1-6; D is unclear. With 4 bases removed from V and 7 bases from J, the gap between germline ends came to 14 bases. Germline CDR1 reads PRHDT; CDR2 reads FYEKMQ (reference sequence). This CDR3 has 15 residues.

This sequence joins TRBV5-1 and TRBJ1-1; D might be TRBD1 (6 bases). The germline CDR1 and CDR2 sequences are SGHRS and YFSETQ. The CDR3 is 14 amino acids. V was trimmed by 0 bases and J by 5 bases, leaving 11 bases between them. The DNA for the CDR3 is TGCGCCAGCAGCTTGGGACAGGCGCGTACTGAAGCTTTCTTT. Amino acids: CASSLGQARTEAFF.

The J gene is TRBJ2-3, the V gene TRBV5-6, with 7 positions matching TRBD2. The CDR3 contains 17 residues. Germline-derived CDR1 and CDR2 are SGHDT and YYEEEE. V was pared by 3 bases and J by 6 bases, with 16 bases of the junction left unmatched. The CDR3 here is CASSSRKGGSLPDTQYF. CDR3 bases: TGTGCCAGCAGCTCGCGGAAAGGCGGGAGCCTCCCTGATACGCAGTATTTT.

V and J are TRBV2 and TRBJ2-5; D is perhaps TRBD2 (7 bases). Germline values: CDR1 SNHLY, CDR2 FYNNEI. Trimming removed 7 bases from V and 3 bases from J, with 18 bases in between. CDR3 length: 15 residues. The CDR3 region has the DNA TGTGCCAGCAATAGGAGGGGGGGCGTGGAAGAGACCCAGTACTTC. This sequence encodes CASNRRGGVEETQYF.

The chain combines TRBV5-1 with TRBJ1-1; a weak D match, TRBD1 (5 bases). CDR1 and CDR2 from the germline V gene are SGHRS and YFSETQ. CDR3 length: 15 residues. V was cut by 0 bases and J by 5 bases, with 14 bases left in between. The CDR3 DNA follows: TGCGCCAGCAGCTTGGCATCAGGGTTAGGGACTGAAGCTTTCTTT. This encodes CASSLASGLGTEAFF.

The chain is built from TRBV4-2 and TRBJ1-1, with TRBD1 identical over 11 bases. With 2 bases clipped from V and 5 bases from J, the junction kept 4 bases outside the gene matches. CDR1 is LGHNA, CDR2 YNFKEQ, per germline. The CDR3 loop spans 15 amino acids. The CDR3 loop is CASSQWGQGGTEAFF. The CDR3 bases are TGTGCCAGCAGCCAATGGGGACAGGGGGGTACTGAAGCTTTCTTT.

The genes are TRBV20-1 and TRBJ1-2; 9 bases align to TRBD1. V gave up 3 bases and J gave up 6 bases; unmatched junction bases: 14. CDR1 is DFQATT, CDR2 SNEGSKA, per germline (reference sequence). The CDR3 is 16 residues long. CDR3 loop: CSASTGGAGGVDGYTF. For the CDR3, the DNA is TGCAGTGCTAGTACAGGGGGCGCCGGGGGCGTCGATGGCTACACCTTC.

This chain uses TRBV27 with TRBJ2-7; TRBD2 matches at 7 bases. The germline gives CDR1 MNHEY, CDR2 SMNVEV (reference sequence). This CDR3 spans 14 amino acids. The ends lost 3 bases at V and 7 bases at J; junction bases unmatched: 9. CDR3 region: CASSFDGGGLEQYF. The CDR3 nucleotides read TGTGCCAGCAGTTTCGATGGCGGGGGTCTTGAGCAGTACTTC.